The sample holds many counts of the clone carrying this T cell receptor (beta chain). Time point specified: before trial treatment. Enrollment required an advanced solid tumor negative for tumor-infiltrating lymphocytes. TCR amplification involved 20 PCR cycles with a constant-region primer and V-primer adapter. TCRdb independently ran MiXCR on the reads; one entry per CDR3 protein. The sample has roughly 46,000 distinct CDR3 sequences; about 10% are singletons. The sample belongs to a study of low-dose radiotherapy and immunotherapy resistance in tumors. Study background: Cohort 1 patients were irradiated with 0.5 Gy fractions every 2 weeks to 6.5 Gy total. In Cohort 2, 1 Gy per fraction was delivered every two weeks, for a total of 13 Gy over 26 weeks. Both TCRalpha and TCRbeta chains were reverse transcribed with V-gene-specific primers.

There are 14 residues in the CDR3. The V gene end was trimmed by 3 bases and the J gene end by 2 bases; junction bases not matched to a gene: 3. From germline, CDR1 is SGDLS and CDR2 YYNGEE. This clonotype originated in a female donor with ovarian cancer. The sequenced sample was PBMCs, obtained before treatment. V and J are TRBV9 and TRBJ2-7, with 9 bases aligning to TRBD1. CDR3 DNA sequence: TGTGCCAGCAGCGGGGGGGACAGGGCCTACGAGCAGTACTTC. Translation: CASSGGDRAYEQYF.